This entry concerns a single T cell receptor (beta chain). At one end, the junction sequence differs from germline, possibly due to a read error. The data stem from a study of blood T cells in healthy people across ages. Next came a second PCR, run for 7 to 11 cycles, which used a sample-barcoded 5' primer along with a J-beta primer mix. One entry per CDR3 protein, called by TCRdb with MiXCR from the 5' RACE reads. The top ten clones hold approximately 2% of a sample with roughly 2 million distinct CDR3 sequences, roughly 49% of them seen once. This CDR3 comprises 16 residues. Germline-derived CDR1 and CDR2 are SGHRS and YFSETQ.

The V and J genes are TRBV5-1 and TRBJ2-1; 8 bases fit TRBD2. The sequencing sample was made of blood. This clonotype was obtained from a woman between 40 and 55 years old in good health. The CDR3 is CAGSPGLARTTNEQFF. In DNA form, the CDR3 reads TGCGCCGGCAGCCCCGGACTAGCTCGGACCACAAATGAGCAGTTCTTC.